Given below is one TCR beta chain in context. The antigen is unknown. The data belong to a study of cytomegalovirus exposure and HLA in healthy donors. Study summary: The same platform was used for the roughly 130 validation repertoires as for the approximately 670 first-cohort repertoires, as reported in a later analysis.

Assay: immunoSEQ multiplex PCR; the TCRdb copy retains only in-frame clones and omits some. Of 250,000 to 350,000 clones listed, roughly 87% are singletons. Study-wide points: Clusters of TCRs from the first cohort tended to co-occur in the roughly 120 validation repertoires (as a later analysis found). As was reported, the classifier diagnosed cytomegalovirus status with high specificity and sensitivity. Most TCR sequences were rare, but some public TCRs occurred in many donors.

The clonotype was recovered from a woman in her 30s in good health and CMV-seropositive. Sequencing used PBMCs.

CDR3 in amino acids: CASSEARPEQYF. CDR3 coding DNA: TGTGCCAGCAGTGAAGCCAGGCCGGAGCAGTACTTC. This chain joins TRBV28 and TRBJ2-7; no clear D. V gave up 5 bases and J gave up 7 bases, with 12 bases separating them. The V gene's germline CDR1 is MDHEN and CDR2 SYDVKM. The CDR3 is 12 amino acids.